What follows are 25 T cell receptor beta chains derived from one specimen sequenced in a study of T cell responses to AZD1222 COVID-19 vaccine. Profiled with immunoSEQ multiplex PCR; TCRdb holds only in-frame clones, not every one. The sample consists of roughly 120,000 clones, approximately 90% of them appearing once. The sample consisted of peripheral blood, taken on day 0 of AZD1222 vaccination. These receptors were collected from an adult in good health.

This chain joins TRBV10-2 and TRBJ2-4; no definite D call. V lost 9 bases, J lost 1 base, and 13 bases lay in between. The CDR3 contains 14 residues. The germline CDR1 and CDR2 sequences are WSHSY and SAAADI. The CDR3 region has the DNA TGCGCCAGGACTGGCACTTCTGCCAAAAACATTCAGTACTTC. Encoded protein: CARTGTSAKNIQYF.

The rearrangement uses TRBV24-1 and TRBJ1-3; 9 nucleotides agree with TRBD1. CDR1 and CDR2 from the germline V gene are KGHDR and SFDVKD. Trimming cost V 3 bases and J 4 bases; bases outside gene matches: 12. This CDR3 contains 18 residues. The CDR3 nucleotides are TGTGCCACCAGTGATCCAGCCAGGACAGGGGCCTCAGGAAACACCATATATTTT. Amino acid sequence: CATSDPARTGASGNTIYF.

The chain has TRBV13 and TRBJ2-5; D is ambiguous. This CDR3 comprises 14 residues. V lost 2 bases to trimming and J lost 5 bases, with 12 bases between them. Germline lookup yields CDR1 PRHDT and CDR2 FYEKMQ (reference sequence). The CDR3 spells CASSLSSSRETQYF. The CDR3 DNA follows: TGTGCCAGCAGCTTATCATCCAGCCGCGAGACCCAGTACTTC. Full variable domain (remainder filled in from reference TRBV13 and TRBJ2-5): AAGVIQSPRHLIKEKRETATLKCYPIPRHDTVYWYQQGPGQDPQFLISFYEKMQSDKGSIPDRFSAQQFSDYHSELNMSSLELGDSALYFCASSLSSSRETQYFGPGTRLLVL.

The rearrangement links TRBV19 to TRBJ2-4; either TRBD1 or TRBD2 may supply D (6 bases each). Trimming stripped 7 bases from V and 7 bases from J, with 8 bases between. Germline values: CDR1 LNHDA, CDR2 SQIVND (reference sequence). The CDR3 contains 11 residues. The CDR3 protein is CASIGGNIQYF. The CDR3 coding sequence is TGTGCCAGTATAGGGGGGAACATTCAGTACTTC.

V and J are TRBV30 and TRBJ1-5; no firm D call. The CDR3 is 11 residues long. CDR1 GTSNPN and CDR2 SVGIG come from the germline V gene (reference sequence). V dropped 2 bases and J dropped 12 bases, with 11 bases sitting between them. CDR3 nucleotides: TGTGCCTGGAGTAAACGGCTAGTCCAGCATTTT. Protein product: CAWSKRLVQHF.

The rearrangement links TRBV6-2 or TRBV6-3 to TRBJ1-1; TRBD1 agrees at 8 bases. Germline V gives CDR1 MNHEY, CDR2 SVGEGT. V trimming: 6 bases; J trimming: 1 base; junction bases outside the gene matches: 4. The CDR3 loop spans 14 amino acids. The CDR3, as DNA: TGTGCCAGCAGCCGACAGGGGACGAACACTGAAGCTTTCTTT. Protein product: CASSRQGTNTEAFF.

This clone was seen only a few times. The V call is TRBV11-1, the J call TRBJ2-7, with a weak D call TRBD1 (5 bases). V was cut by 4 bases and J by 2 bases, with 12 bases left in between. The CDR3 covers 14 residues. Per the germline V gene, CDR1 is SGHAT and CDR2 is FQDESV (reference sequence). The CDR3 coding sequence is TGTGCCAGCAGCTACAGGACAACTCCCTACGAGCAGTACTTC. Its protein product is CASSYRTTPYEQYF.

The V call is TRBV5-4, the J call TRBJ2-1; 8 nucleotides align to TRBD2. The ends lost 3 bases at V and 15 bases at J; junction bases unmatched: 8. This CDR3 comprises 12 residues. Germline CDR1 and CDR2: SGHNT and YYREEE (reference sequence). The CDR3 DNA reads as TGTGCCAGCAGCTCCCTCGGCGCGGGGGGGTTCTTC. It yields the protein CASSSLGAGGFF.

The V call is TRBV18, the J call TRBJ2-7; D is perhaps TRBD1 or TRBD2 (5 bases each). The CDR3 runs to 14 residues. V lost 2 bases and J 2 bases, leaving 10 bases between the germline ends. The V gene's germline CDR1 is KGHSH and CDR2 LQKENI. Written as DNA, the CDR3 is TGTGCCAGCTCACCAGAGTCGGGGCCCTACGAGCAGTACTTC. This codes for CASSPESGPYEQYF.

This clone was picked up a small number of times. The chain is built from TRBV27 and TRBJ2-7; perhaps TRBD1 as D (5 bases). The germline V gene encodes CDR1 MNHEY and CDR2 SMNVEV (reference sequence). The CDR3 has 12 amino acids. Trimming took off 8 bases at V and 4 bases at J, with 12 bases between the two ends. The DNA of the CDR3 is TGTGCCAGCCATGACAGTCCATACGAGCAGTACTTC. Translation: CASHDSPYEQYF.

The rearrangement uses TRBV7-8 and TRBJ2-6, with D maybe TRBD1 (6 bases). V was cut by 4 bases and J by 4 bases, with 11 bases left in between. Germline CDR1 and CDR2: SGHVS and FQNEAQ. The CDR3 totals 15 residues. CDR3 DNA: TGTGCCAGCAGCTCCCAAAGGGGGGGGGCCAACGTCCTGACTTTC. It codes for CASSSQRGGANVLTF.

J is TRBJ1-3 and V is TRBV4-2; TRBD1 is a possible D gene (5 bases). Trimming shortened V by 1 base and J by 7 bases, and 14 bases separated the two germline ends. This CDR3 is built from 15 residues. Germline V gene data show CDR1 as LGHNA and CDR2 as YNFKEQ. CDR3 sequence: CASSQVGTGGNTIYF. CDR3 sequence (DNA): TGTGCCAGCAGCCAAGTTGGGACCGGAGGGAACACCATATATTTT.

The chain uses TRBV7-2 and TRBJ1-2; TRBD1 is a possible D gene (6 bases). In germline, CDR1 is SGHTA, CDR2 FQGNSA. Deletions cut 1 base from V and 1 base from J, with 10 bases between. The CDR3 totals 15 residues. The chain's CDR3 is CASSLVAGDNYGYTF. CDR3 nucleotide sequence: TGTGCCAGCAGCTTAGTAGCAGGGGATAACTATGGCTACACCTTC.

The chain joins TRBV18 to TRBJ1-5; no reliable D call. The CDR3 spans 14 residues. Germline V gives CDR1 KGHSH, CDR2 LQKENI. Trimming removed 3 bases from V and 8 bases from J, with 14 bases in between. CDR3 in amino acids: CASSPFDVIEPQHF. For the CDR3, the DNA is TGTGCCAGCTCACCTTTCGATGTAATCGAGCCCCAGCATTTT.

The CDR3 DNA reads as TGTGCCAGCAGTTACTCCGGGGGAAGGGTTGAAGCTTTCTTT. This codes for CASSYSGGRVEAFF. The V and J genes are TRBV6-2 or TRBV6-3 and TRBJ1-1, with TRBD1 as a possible D gene (5 bases). The CDR3 is 14 residues long. V was pared by 0 bases and J by 7 bases, with 12 bases between. Germline CDR1 is MNHEY and CDR2 is SVGEGT.

This clone was detected only a few times. V is TRBV18 and J is TRBJ1-6; TRBD1 is a possible D gene (5 bases). There are 16 residues in the CDR3. V lost 4 bases and J 7 bases, leaving 17 bases between the germline ends. CDR1 KGHSH and CDR2 LQKENI come from the germline V gene. CDR3 loop: CASSLDDQGSNSPLHF. CDR3 DNA sequence: TGTGCCAGCTCACTAGACGACCAGGGCAGCAATTCACCCCTCCACTTT.

The CDR3 loop is CASTAPSNQPQHF. The DNA for the CDR3 is TGTGCCAGCACGGCGCCTAGCAATCAGCCCCAGCATTTT. The chain uses TRBV6-4 and TRBJ1-5, with D unclear. The V end was cut by 7 bases, the J end by 0 bases, with 7 bases between. Germline V CDR1 and CDR2: MRHNA, SNTAGT. This CDR3 comprises 13 residues.

The J gene is TRBJ1-4, the V gene TRBV30; tentatively, D is TRBD1 (6 bases). Trimming took off 0 bases at V and 12 bases at J, with 14 bases between the two ends. This CDR3 spans 13 amino acids. The germline CDR1 and CDR2 sequences are GTSNPN and SVGIG (reference sequence). CDR3 residues: CAWSVAGAGQLFF. Written as DNA, the CDR3 is TGTGCCTGGAGTGTCGCGGGGGCGGGACAACTGTTTTTT.

This chain uses TRBV27 with TRBJ1-6, with no clear D. V was shortened by 2 bases and J by 2 bases, with 13 bases between the two germline ends. CDR1 and CDR2 from the germline V gene are MNHEY and SMNVEV (reference sequence). The CDR3 is 17 residues long. The CDR3 region has the DNA TGTGCCAGCAGTTTACCCCCTCGGGAGCCCTATAATTCACCCCTCCACTTT. It codes for CASSLPPREPYNSPLHF.

A single count supports this clone. The V call is TRBV10-3, the J call TRBJ2-7, with D tentatively TRBD1 (5 bases). Between the trimmed V and J ends, which lost 0 bases and 2 bases, there was a span of 11 bases. The CDR3 sequence is 15 residues long. CDR1 ENHRY and CDR2 SYGVKD come from the germline V gene. CDR3 sequence: CAISESQARPYEQYF. The CDR3 DNA is TGTGCCATCAGTGAGTCACAGGCCAGACCCTACGAGCAGTACTTC.

The chain combines TRBV25-1 with TRBJ1-1; D not certain. Trimming cost V 2 bases and J 10 bases, with 14 bases left between them. The germline CDR1 and CDR2 sequences are MGHDK and SYGVNS. The CDR3 runs to 13 residues. The CDR3 loop is CASSEGDGRAAFF. The CDR3 DNA is TGTGCCAGCAGTGAAGGAGACGGGAGGGCAGCTTTCTTT.

The chain recombines TRBV28 with TRBJ2-1; 9 bases are a match to TRBD2. Per germline, CDR1 MDHEN and CDR2 SYDVKM. V lost 1 base to trimming and J lost 7 bases; unmatched junction nucleotides: 8. This CDR3 is built from 16 residues. CDR3 sequence reads: CASSLSGGRAWNEQFF. The CDR3 nucleotides read TGTGCCAGCAGTTTATCGGGCGGGAGGGCCTGGAATGAGCAGTTCTTC.

This clone occurred once. The V gene is TRBV28, the J gene TRBJ1-5; D is possibly TRBD1 (5 bases). The CDR3 length is 15 residues. The V gene's germline CDR1 is MDHEN and CDR2 SYDVKM. Trimming removed 3 bases from V and 3 bases from J, with 12 bases in between. The CDR3: CASSFRADTNQPQHF. CDR3 nucleotide sequence: TGTGCCAGCAGTTTTCGGGCGGACACCAATCAGCCCCAGCATTTT.

About this clone itself: The junction shows a germline mismatch at one end, possibly a read error. The chain carries TRBV7-8 and TRBJ1-6; TRBD1 aligns across 10 bases. Per the germline V gene, CDR1 is SGHVS and CDR2 is FQNEAQ. CDR3 size: 15 residues. The CDR3 region is CASTLPGQGKSPLHF. DNA of the CDR3: TGTGCCAGCACCTTACCGGGACAGGGGAAATCACCCCTCCACTTT.

The chain combines TRBV7-2 with TRBJ2-2; D is uncertain. The CDR3 sequence is 15 residues long. Trimming pared 0 bases from V and 4 bases from J, leaving 9 bases between. Germline V lookup: CDR1 SGHTA, CDR2 FQGNSA. The DNA of the CDR3 is TGTGCCAGCAGCTTAGCGCAGATTAGCACCGGGGAGCTGTTTTTT. Amino acids: CASSLAQISTGELFF.